These T cell receptor beta chains were read from a single sample in a study of Ad26.COV2.S vaccination and SARS-CoV-2 variants. Data came from immunoSEQ multiplex PCR; TCRdb stores just in-frame clones and leaves some out. This table holds a few hundred thousand clones, approximately 92% found once. Sequenced material: peripheral blood, taken in a trial of Ad26.COV2.S vaccine versus placebo. The receptors were gathered from a person between 18 and 65 years old who received the Ad26.COV2.S COVID-19 vaccine or a placebo. CDR3s include the opening cysteine and the closing phenylalanine or tryptophan. The D gene is left open where the match is weak. Only part of the rows carry a size: once, few, many, or a class if the clone is expanded.

abundance: -
v_gene: TRBV5-1
j_gene: TRBJ2-7
d_gene: TRBD2
CDR3nt: TGCGCCAGCAGCTCCAGCCTAGCGGGGGACGACGAGCAGTACTTC
CDR3aa: CASSSSLAGDDEQYF

abundance: -
v_gene: TRBV10-3
j_gene: TRBJ2-7
d_gene: -
CDR3nt: TGTGCCATCAGTGAGTCTGGAGGGGGGGCCTACGAGCAGTACTTC
CDR3aa: CAISESGGGAYEQYF

abundance: -
v_gene: TRBV6-5
j_gene: TRBJ2-7
d_gene: -
CDR3nt: TGTGCCAGCAGTTACGACACAGGGAGGATCTACGAGCAGTACTTC
CDR3aa: CASSYDTGRIYEQYF

abundance: -
v_gene: TRBV4-3
j_gene: TRBJ2-1
d_gene: TRBD1
CDR3nt: TGCGCCAGCAGCCAGGGGACAGGGCGGAATGAGCAGTTCTTC
CDR3aa: CASSQGTGRNEQFF

abundance: -
v_gene: TRBV18
j_gene: TRBJ1-5
d_gene: -
CDR3nt: TGTGCCAGCTCACCAGAAGGACCGAGAGGCAATCAGCCCCAGCATTTT
CDR3aa: CASSPEGPRGNQPQHF

abundance: -
v_gene: TRBV7-9
j_gene: TRBJ2-1
d_gene: -
CDR3nt: TGTGCCAGCAGCCCAAGAAAAGACTACAATGAGCAGTTCTTC
CDR3aa: CASSPRKDYNEQFF

abundance: -
v_gene: TRBV2
j_gene: TRBJ2-1
d_gene: TRBD2
CDR3nt: TGTGCCAGCAGTGAATCGCTAGCGGGGGGTCGCTCCTACAATGAGCAGTTCTTC
CDR3aa: CASSESLAGGRSYNEQFF

abundance: -
v_gene: TRBV19
j_gene: TRBJ2-2
d_gene: TRBD1
CDR3nt: TGTGCCAGTAGAATGCCCCGCAGGGGGCGCAACACCGGGGAGCTGTTTTTT
CDR3aa: CASRMPRRGRNTGELFF

abundance: -
v_gene: TRBV5-4
j_gene: TRBJ2-1
d_gene: TRBD1
CDR3nt: TGTGCCAGCAGCTCCGGGACAGGCTCCTACAATGAGCAGTTCTTC
CDR3aa: CASSSGTGSYNEQFF

abundance: once
v_gene: TRBV30
j_gene: TRBJ1-4
d_gene: -
CDR3nt: TGTGCCTGGAGTGTGGGGGGTTTATCGGAAAAACTGTTTTTT
CDR3aa: CAWSVGGLSEKLFF

abundance: -
v_gene: TRBV7-8
j_gene: TRBJ2-7
d_gene: -
CDR3nt: TGTGCCAGCAGCTTATGGGTCAGCTCCTACGAGCAGTACTTC
CDR3aa: CASSLWVSSYEQYF

abundance: once
v_gene: TRBV28
j_gene: TRBJ1-5
d_gene: -
CDR3nt: TGTGCCAGCAGTTTGCGCGGAGGGGGGGACCATAGCAATCAGCCCCAGCATTTT
CDR3aa: CASSLRGGGDHSNQPQHF

abundance: -
v_gene: TRBV5-1
j_gene: TRBJ2-7
d_gene: TRBD1
CDR3nt: TGCGCCAGCAGCTACTCCGGGACAGACTACGAGCAGTACTTC
CDR3aa: CASSYSGTDYEQYF

abundance: -
v_gene: TRBV9
j_gene: TRBJ2-1
d_gene: -
CDR3nt: TGTGCCAGCAGCCTCTCTCCCCGGGGGACCTACAATGAGCAGTTCTTC
CDR3aa: CASSLSPRGTYNEQFF

abundance: -
v_gene: TRBV30
j_gene: TRBJ1-6
d_gene: TRBD1
CDR3nt: TGTGCCTGGAGTTTGTCGCAGGGGGCTTCACCCCTCCACTTT
CDR3aa: CAWSLSQGASPLHF

abundance: -
v_gene: TRBV18
j_gene: TRBJ1-6
d_gene: -
CDR3nt: TGTGCCAGCTCACGGGACTTACACAATTCACCCCTCCACTTT
CDR3aa: CASSRDLHNSPLHF

abundance: -
v_gene: TRBV30
j_gene: TRBJ1-2
d_gene: TRBD1
CDR3nt: TGTGCCTGGAAAAGGACAGGGAATCCTAACTATGGCTACACCTTC
CDR3aa: CAWKRTGNPNYGYTF

abundance: once
v_gene: TRBV10-1
j_gene: TRBJ2-2
d_gene: -
CDR3nt: TGCGCCGCGGCAGGGCCCACCGGGGAGCTGTTTTTT
CDR3aa: CAAAGPTGELFF

abundance: -
v_gene: TRBV6-2/TRBV6-3
j_gene: TRBJ2-5
d_gene: -
CDR3nt: TGTGCCAGCAGTTACTCGACCCTGGGGGCCCCCTCGCTAGAAGAGACCCAGTACTTC
CDR3aa: CASSYSTLGAPSLEETQYF

abundance: -
v_gene: TRBV11-2
j_gene: TRBJ1-4
d_gene: -
CDR3nt: TGTGCCAGCAGCTCGGTCCCTAATGAAAAACTGTTTTTT
CDR3aa: CASSSVPNEKLFF

abundance: -
v_gene: TRBV5-8
j_gene: TRBJ1-1
d_gene: -
CDR3nt: TGTGCCAGCAGCTTGTTAAAGGGAAATTGGAACACTGAAGCTTTCTTT
CDR3aa: CASSLLKGNWNTEAFF

abundance: once
v_gene: TRBV4-3
j_gene: TRBJ2-3
d_gene: -
CDR3nt: TGCGCCAGCAGCCCAGAGCCTGGTCCCCACACAGATACGCAGTATTTT
CDR3aa: CASSPEPGPHTDTQYF

abundance: -
v_gene: TRBV30
j_gene: TRBJ1-1
d_gene: -
CDR3nt: TGTGCCTGGAGAGAGGACGGGTTCATGAACACTGAAGCTTTCTTT
CDR3aa: CAWREDGFMNTEAFF

abundance: -
v_gene: TRBV5-4
j_gene: TRBJ1-6
d_gene: -
CDR3nt: TGTGCCAGCAGCCGGGATGGGGGGACCTCCTATAATTCACCCCTCCACTTT
CDR3aa: CASSRDGGTSYNSPLHF

abundance: -
v_gene: TRBV6-6
j_gene: TRBJ1-5
d_gene: -
CDR3nt: TGTGCCAGCACCTGGTTGGGGGGCGCCCGGCAGCATTTT
CDR3aa: CASTWLGGARQHF

abundance: -
v_gene: TRBV11-2
j_gene: TRBJ2-1
d_gene: -
CDR3nt: TGTGCCAGCAGTGAAAACAGAGAGCAGTTCTTC
CDR3aa: CASSENREQFF

abundance: -
v_gene: TRBV30
j_gene: TRBJ1-1
d_gene: -
CDR3nt: TGTGCTCACGGGAGGTTTGGGAACACTGAAGCTTTCTTT
CDR3aa: CAHGRFGNTEAFF